Here is one TCR beta chain with its context. Its target is unknown. These data belong to a study of T cells in Graves' hyperthyroidism and ophthalmopathy. Overall study: Prior to any treatment, at the point of initial diagnosis, peripheral blood was collected.

RNA transcripts provided the source from which TCR beta CDR3 regions were amplified. First-round RT-PCR of the TCR CDR3 relied on the HTBI primer set. TCRdb ran MiXCR on the multiplex PCR reads and lists one entry per CDR3 protein. The sample records some 550,000 distinct CDR3 sequences, roughly a sixth being singletons. J gave up 4 bases and V 6 bases, and 3 bases lay outside the gene matches. The CDR3 extends over 12 amino acids. CDR1 and CDR2 from the germline V gene are DFQATT and SNEGSKA (reference sequence). Whole-study findings and limits: Most expanded thyroid clonotypes above 0.001 recurred in blood. A model of 13 V-J pairs discriminated ophthalmopathy from stable hyperthyroidism.

The V gene is TRBV20-1, the J gene TRBJ1-1, with TRBD1 matching 9 bases. The sequence was collected from a woman aged 40 to 50 with Graves' ophthalmopathy. Material for sequencing was blood. The CDR3 region has the DNA TGCAGTGCCCGGACAGGGGCCACTGAAGCTTTCTTT. This encodes CSARTGATEAFF.